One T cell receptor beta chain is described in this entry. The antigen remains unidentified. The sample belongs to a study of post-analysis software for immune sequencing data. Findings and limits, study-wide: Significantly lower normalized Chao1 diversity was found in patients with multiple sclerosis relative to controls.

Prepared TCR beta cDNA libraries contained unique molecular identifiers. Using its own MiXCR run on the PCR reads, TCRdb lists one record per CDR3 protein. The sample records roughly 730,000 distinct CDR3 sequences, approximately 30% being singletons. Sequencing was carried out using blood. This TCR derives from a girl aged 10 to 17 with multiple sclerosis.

CDR3 bases: TGTGCCAGCAGTTTATGGAGCGGGAGGGGGTCCTACAATGAGCAGTTCTTC. Translating it yields CASSLWSGRGSYNEQFF. The chain joins TRBV28 to TRBJ2-1, with TRBD2 matching 10 bases. J gave up 1 base and V 0 bases, and 3 bases lay outside the gene matches. This CDR3 comprises 17 residues. The germline V gene has CDR1 MDHEN and CDR2 SYDVKM. Together with reference TRBV28 and TRBJ2-1, the CDR3 gives the full variable domain: DVKVTQSSRYLVKRTGEKVFLECVQDMDHENMFWYRQDPGLGLRLIYFSYDVKMKEKGDIPEGYSVSREKKERFSLILESASTNQTSMYLCASSLWSGRGSYNEQFFGPGTRLTVL.